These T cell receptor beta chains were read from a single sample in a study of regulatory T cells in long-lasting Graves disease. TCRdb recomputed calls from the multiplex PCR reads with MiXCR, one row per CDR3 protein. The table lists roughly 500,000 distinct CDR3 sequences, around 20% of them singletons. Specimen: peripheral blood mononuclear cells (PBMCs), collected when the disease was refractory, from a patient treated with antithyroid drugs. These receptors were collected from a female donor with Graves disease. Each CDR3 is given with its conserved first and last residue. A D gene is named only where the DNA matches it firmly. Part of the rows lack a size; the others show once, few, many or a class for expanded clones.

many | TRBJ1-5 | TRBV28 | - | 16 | TGTGCCAGCAGTTTACTTGGACAGTCAAGCAATCAGCCCCAGCATTTT | CASSLLGQSSNQPQHF
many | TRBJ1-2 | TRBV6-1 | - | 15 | TGTGCCAGCAGTGAAATCGAGACTGCTAAGTATGGCTACACCTTC | CASSEIETAKYGYTF
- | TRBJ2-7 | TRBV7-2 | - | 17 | TGTGCCAGCAGCTTAGACCGAACAGGGTTCTCCGCCTACGAGCAGTACTTC | CASSLDRTGFSAYEQYF
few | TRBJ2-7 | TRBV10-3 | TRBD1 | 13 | TGTGCCATCAGTGGGGGACAGGGCTACGAGCAGTACTTC | CAISGGQGYEQYF
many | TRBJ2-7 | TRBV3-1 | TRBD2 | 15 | TGTGCCAGCAGCCGACTAGCGGGACGACGCTACGAGCAGTACTTC | CASSRLAGRRYEQYF
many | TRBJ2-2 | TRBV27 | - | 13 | TGTGCCAGCAGCATAGGGAGGCACGGGGAGCTGTTTTTT | CASSIGRHGELFF
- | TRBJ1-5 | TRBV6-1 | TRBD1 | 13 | TGTGCCAGCGTAGACAGGGAAAATCAGCCCCAGCATTTT | CASVDRENQPQHF
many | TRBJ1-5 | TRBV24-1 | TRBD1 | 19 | TGTGCCACCAGTGTCTCGCTCGGGACAGGGATATTTTTGAATCAGCCCCAGCATTTT | CATSVSLGTGIFLNQPQHF
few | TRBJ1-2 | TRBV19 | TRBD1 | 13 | TGTGCCAGTAGGCAAACAGGGGCCTATGGCTACACCTTC | CASRQTGAYGYTF
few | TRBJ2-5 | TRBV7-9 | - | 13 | TGTGCCAGCAGCCGGGAGCACCAAGAGACCCAGTACTTC | CASSREHQETQYF
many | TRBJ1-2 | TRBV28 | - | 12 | TGTGCCAGCAGTTTGGGGACTCATGGCTACACCTTC | CASSLGTHGYTF
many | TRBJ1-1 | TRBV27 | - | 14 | TGTGCCAGCAGTTTAGCCAGGGGGAACACTGAAGCTTTCTTT | CASSLARGNTEAFF
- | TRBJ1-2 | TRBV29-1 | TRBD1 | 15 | TGCAGCGCAAAAGGCACAGGGGGATTCAACTATGGCTACACCTTC | CSAKGTGGFNYGYTF
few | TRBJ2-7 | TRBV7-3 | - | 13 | TGTGCCAGCAGCTTGGGCTGGGGTGACGAGCAGTACTTC | CASSLGWGDEQYF
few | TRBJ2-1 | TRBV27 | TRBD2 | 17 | TGTGCCAGCAGTCTACGGAGCGGGAGCAAGCCCTACAATGAGCAGTTCTTC | CASSLRSGSKPYNEQFF
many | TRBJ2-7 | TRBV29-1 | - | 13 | TGCAGCGTCACTTCAGGCAGTTCCTACGAGCAGTACTTC | CSVTSGSSYEQYF
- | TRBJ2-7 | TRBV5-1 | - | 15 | TGCGCCAGCAGCTTGGGACTCCCACCATCCTACGAGCAGTACTTC | CASSLGLPPSYEQYF
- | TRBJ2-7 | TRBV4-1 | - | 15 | TGCGCCAGCAGCCAAGCGGGCGGGGATACCTACGAGCAGTACTTC | CASSQAGGDTYEQYF
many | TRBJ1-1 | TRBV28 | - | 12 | TGTGCGACGCGGGGATGGGGCACTGAAGCTTTCTTT | CATRGWGTEAFF
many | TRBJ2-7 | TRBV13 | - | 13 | TGTGCCAGCAGCTCGACAGCCTCCTACGAGCAGTACTTC | CASSSTASYEQYF
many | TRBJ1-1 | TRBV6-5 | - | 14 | TGTGCCAGCAGTTACCGGACGCCCAACACTGAAGCTTTCTTT | CASSYRTPNTEAFF
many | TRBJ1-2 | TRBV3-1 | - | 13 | TGTGCCAGCAGTACCGGGTCCTTGAGTGGCTACACCTTC | CASSTGSLSGYTF
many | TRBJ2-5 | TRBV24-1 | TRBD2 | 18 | TGTGCCACCAGTGATTTCCCCGGACTAGCGGGAGAAGGAGAGACCCAGTACTTC | CATSDFPGLAGEGETQYF
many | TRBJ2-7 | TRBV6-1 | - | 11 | TGTGCCAGCAGGATAGGCGGCGAGCAGTACTTC | CASRIGGEQYF
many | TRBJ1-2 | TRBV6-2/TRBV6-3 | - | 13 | TGTGCCAGCAGTTCATCAGATACGAGGGGCTACACCTTC | CASSSSDTRGYTF
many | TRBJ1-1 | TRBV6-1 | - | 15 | TGTGCCAGCAGAGAGAGGACAGCCCTGAACACTGAAGCTTTCTTT | CASRERTALNTEAFF
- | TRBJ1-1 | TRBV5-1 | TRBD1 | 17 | TGCGCCAGCAGCCTGACCCTCCCCGGGACAGGGCGTACTGAAGCTTTCTTT | CASSLTLPGTGRTEAFF
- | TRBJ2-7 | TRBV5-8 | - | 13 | TGTGCCAGCAGCCCCCTTGATGGGAACGAGCAGTACTTC | CASSPLDGNEQYF
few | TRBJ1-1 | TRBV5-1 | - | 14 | TGCGCCAGCAGCCCATCGGGGGGATCGGCTGAAGCTTTCTTT | CASSPSGGSAEAFF
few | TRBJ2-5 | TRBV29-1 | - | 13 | TGCAGCGTCAGGAGGGAGCCCGTAGGGACCCAGTACTTC | CSVRREPVGTQYF
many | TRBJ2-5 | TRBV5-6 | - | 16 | TGTGCCAGCAGCTCCAGTACTGAAAGATTCCTGGAGACCCAGTACTTC | CASSSSTERFLETQYF
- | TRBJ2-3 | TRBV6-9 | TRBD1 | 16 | TGTGCCAGCAGTTACTCCAGGACAGGGCAGGGGGATACGCAGTATTTT | CASSYSRTGQGDTQYF
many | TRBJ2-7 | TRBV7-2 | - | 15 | TGTGCCAGCAGCTTATTGCGGGCAAACTCCTACGAGCAGTACTTC | CASSLLRANSYEQYF
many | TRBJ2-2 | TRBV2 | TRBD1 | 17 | TGTGCCAGCAGCACCCCCCGGGACAGGGCTAACACCGGGGAGCTGTTTTTT | CASSTPRDRANTGELFF
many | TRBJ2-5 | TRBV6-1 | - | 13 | TGTGCCAGCAACCCACAGGGCGGCGAGACCCAGTACTTC | CASNPQGGETQYF
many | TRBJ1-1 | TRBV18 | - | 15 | TGTGCCAGCTCACCGGTCCCGGGGGCGGGAAGAGAAGCTTTCTTT | CASSPVPGAGREAFF
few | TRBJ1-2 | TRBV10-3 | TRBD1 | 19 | TGTGCCATCAGTGAGCACCCACGGACAGGGGAGGTTAATAGTGCTGGCTACACCTTC | CAISEHPRTGEVNSAGYTF
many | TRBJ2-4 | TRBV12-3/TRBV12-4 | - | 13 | TGTGCCAGCAGTTACAGGGAAGAAAACATTCAGTACTTC | CASSYREENIQYF
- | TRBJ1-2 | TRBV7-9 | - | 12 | TGTGCCAGCACCTACGGAGACTATGGCTACACCTTC | CASTYGDYGYTF
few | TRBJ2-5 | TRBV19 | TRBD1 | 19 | TGTGCCAGTAGTGTGGCCGCGGCTACCGGGACAGGGAGGAGGGAGACCCAGTACTTC | CASSVAAATGTGRRETQYF
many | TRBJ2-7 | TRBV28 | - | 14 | TGTGCCAGCAGTTTCGCCTTAGGGGCCTACGAGCAGTACTTC | CASSFALGAYEQYF
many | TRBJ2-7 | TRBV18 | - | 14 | TGTGCCAGCTCACCCCGTCCCCGGGACTACGAGCAGTACTTC | CASSPRPRDYEQYF
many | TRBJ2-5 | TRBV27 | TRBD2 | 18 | TGTGCCAGCAGCTCGGACGCGGGCGGGAGGTTTGATAGAGAGACCCAGTACTTC | CASSSDAGGRFDRETQYF
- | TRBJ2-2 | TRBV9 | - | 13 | TGTGCCAGTTCGGAAGGTTTTCGTGGGGAGCTGTTTTTT | CASSEGFRGELFF
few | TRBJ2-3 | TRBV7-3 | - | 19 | TGTGCCAGCAGCTTAACGCCCCCATCCCCGGGGTGGGGCACAGATACGCAGTATTTT | CASSLTPPSPGWGTDTQYF
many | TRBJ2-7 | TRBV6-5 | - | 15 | TGTGCCAGCAGTTTCCTTGCCGCGAGCCCCTACGAGCAGTACTTC | CASSFLAASPYEQYF
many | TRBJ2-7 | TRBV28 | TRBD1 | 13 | TGTGCCAGCAGGAGGGACAGGGTAGGGGAGCAGTACTTC | CASRRDRVGEQYF
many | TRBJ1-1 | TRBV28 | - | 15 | TGTGCCAGCAGTTCATGGGACATCATTAACACTGAAGCTTTCTTT | CASSSWDIINTEAFF
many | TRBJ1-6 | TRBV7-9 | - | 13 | TGTGCCAGCAGCTTGGGACGGAATTCACCCCTCCACTTT | CASSLGRNSPLHF
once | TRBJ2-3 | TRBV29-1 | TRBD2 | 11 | TGCAGCGTTGAATTTGCGGGACTATGGTATTTT | CSVEFAGLWYF
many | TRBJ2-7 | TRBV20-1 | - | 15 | TGCAGTGCTAGAGATGGTCAGGGTCGGTCCTACGAGCAGTACTTC | CSARDGQGRSYEQYF
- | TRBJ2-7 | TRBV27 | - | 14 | TGTGCCAGCAGTTTAATACTGGGGTCCTACGAGCAGTACTTC | CASSLILGSYEQYF
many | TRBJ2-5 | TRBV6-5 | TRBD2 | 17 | TGTGCCAGCAGTTACATCGGCCTAGCGGGAGGAAAAGAGACCCAGTACTTC | CASSYIGLAGGKETQYF
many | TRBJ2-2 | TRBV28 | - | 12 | TGTGCCAGCAACCGCCTCACGGGGGAGCTGTTTTTT | CASNRLTGELFF
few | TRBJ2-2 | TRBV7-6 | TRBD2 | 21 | TGTGCCAGCAGCTTAGGAAGTACAATTGGGATAGCGGGAGAGGCCACCGGGGAGCTGTTTTTT | CASSLGSTIGIAGEATGELFF
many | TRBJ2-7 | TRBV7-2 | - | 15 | TGTGCCAGCAGCTTAGCGCGTCGGTCCCCCTACGAGCAGTACTTC | CASSLARRSPYEQYF
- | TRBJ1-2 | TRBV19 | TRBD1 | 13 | TGTGCCAGTACCATGACAGGGACGGATGGCTACACCTTC | CASTMTGTDGYTF
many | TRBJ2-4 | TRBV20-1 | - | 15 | TGCAGTGGCGCCGGGACTTCAGTAGCCAAAAACATTCAGTACTTC | CSGAGTSVAKNIQYF